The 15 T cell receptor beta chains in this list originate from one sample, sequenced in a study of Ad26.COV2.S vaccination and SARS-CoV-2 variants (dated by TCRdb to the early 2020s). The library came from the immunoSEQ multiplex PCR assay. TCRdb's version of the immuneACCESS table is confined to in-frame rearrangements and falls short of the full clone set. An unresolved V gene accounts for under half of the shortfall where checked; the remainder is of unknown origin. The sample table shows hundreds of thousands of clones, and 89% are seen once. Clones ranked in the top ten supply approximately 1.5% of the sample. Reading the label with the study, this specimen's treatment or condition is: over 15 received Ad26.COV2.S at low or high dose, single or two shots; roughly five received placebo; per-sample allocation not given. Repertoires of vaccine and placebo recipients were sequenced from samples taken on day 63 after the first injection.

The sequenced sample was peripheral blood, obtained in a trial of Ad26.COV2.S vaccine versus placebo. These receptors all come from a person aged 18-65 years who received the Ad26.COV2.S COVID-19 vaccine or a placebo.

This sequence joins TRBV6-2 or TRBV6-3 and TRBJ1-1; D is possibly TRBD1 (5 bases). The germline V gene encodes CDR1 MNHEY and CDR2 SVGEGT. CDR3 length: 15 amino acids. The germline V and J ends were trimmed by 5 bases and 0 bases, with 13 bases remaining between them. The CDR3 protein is CASSPGGAMNTEAFF. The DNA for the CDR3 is TGTGCCAGCAGTCCCGGAGGGGCGATGAACACTGAAGCTTTCTTT.

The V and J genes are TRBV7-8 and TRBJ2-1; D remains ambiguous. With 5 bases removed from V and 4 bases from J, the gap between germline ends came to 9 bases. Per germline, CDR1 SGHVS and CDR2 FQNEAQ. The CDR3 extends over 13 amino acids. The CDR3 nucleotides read TGTGCCAGCAGCCGTGTATTATACAATGAGCAGTTCTTC. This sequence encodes CASSRVLYNEQFF.

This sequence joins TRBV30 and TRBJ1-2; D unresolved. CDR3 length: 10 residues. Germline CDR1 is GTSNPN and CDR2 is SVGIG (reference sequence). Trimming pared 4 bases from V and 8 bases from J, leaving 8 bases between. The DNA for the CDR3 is TGTGCCTGGATCGAACGCGGCTACACCTTC. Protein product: CAWIERGYTF.

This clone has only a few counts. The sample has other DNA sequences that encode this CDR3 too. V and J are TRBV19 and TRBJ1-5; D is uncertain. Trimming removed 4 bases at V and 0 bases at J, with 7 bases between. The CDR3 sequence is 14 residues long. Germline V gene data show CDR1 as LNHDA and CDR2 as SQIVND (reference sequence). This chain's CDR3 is CASSTRVSNQPQHF. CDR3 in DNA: TGTGCCAGTAGTACTCGCGTTAGCAATCAGCCCCAGCATTTT.

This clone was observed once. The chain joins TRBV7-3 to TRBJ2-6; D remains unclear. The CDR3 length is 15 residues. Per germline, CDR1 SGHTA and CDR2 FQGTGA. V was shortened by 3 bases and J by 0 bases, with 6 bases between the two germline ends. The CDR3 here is CASSFGNSGANVLTF. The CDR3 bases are TGTGCCAGCAGCTTCGGTAACTCTGGGGCCAACGTCCTGACTTTC.

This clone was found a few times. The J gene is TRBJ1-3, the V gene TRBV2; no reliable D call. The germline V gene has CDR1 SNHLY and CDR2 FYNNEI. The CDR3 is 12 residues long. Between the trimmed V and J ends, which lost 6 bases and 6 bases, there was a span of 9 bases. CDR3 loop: CASRPDLNTIYF. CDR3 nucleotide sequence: TGTGCCAGCAGACCCGACTTAAACACCATATATTTT.

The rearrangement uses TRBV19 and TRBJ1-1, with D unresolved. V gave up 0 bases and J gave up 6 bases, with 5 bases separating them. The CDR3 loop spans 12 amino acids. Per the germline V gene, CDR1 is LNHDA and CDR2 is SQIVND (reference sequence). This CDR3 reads CASSIDRAEAFF. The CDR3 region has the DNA TGTGCCAGTAGTATAGATCGGGCTGAAGCTTTCTTT. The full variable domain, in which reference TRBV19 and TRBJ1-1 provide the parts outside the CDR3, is DGGITQSPKYLFRKEGQNVTLSCEQNLNHDAMYWYRQDPGQGLRLIYYSQIVNDFQKGDIAEGYSVSREKKESFPLTVTSAQKNPTAFYLCASSIDRAEAFFGQGTRLTVV.

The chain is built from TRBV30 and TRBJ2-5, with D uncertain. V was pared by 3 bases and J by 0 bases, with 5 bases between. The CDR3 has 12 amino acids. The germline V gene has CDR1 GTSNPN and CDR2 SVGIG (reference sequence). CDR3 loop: CAWRLYQETQYF. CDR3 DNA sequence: TGTGCCTGGAGACTGTACCAAGAGACCCAGTACTTC.

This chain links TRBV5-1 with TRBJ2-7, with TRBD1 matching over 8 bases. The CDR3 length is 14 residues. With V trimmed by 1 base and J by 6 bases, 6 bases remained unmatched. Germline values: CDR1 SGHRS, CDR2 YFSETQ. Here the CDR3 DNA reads TGCGCCAGCAGCTTGCTCCAGGGGGCGACCGAGCAGTACTTC. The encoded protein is CASSLLQGATEQYF. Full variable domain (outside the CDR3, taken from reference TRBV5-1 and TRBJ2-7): KAGVTQTPRYLIKTRGQQVTLSCSPISGHRSVSWYQQTPGQGLQFLFEYFSETQRNKGNFPGRFSGRQFSNSRSEMNVSTLELGDSALYLCASSLLQGATEQYFGPGTRLTVT.

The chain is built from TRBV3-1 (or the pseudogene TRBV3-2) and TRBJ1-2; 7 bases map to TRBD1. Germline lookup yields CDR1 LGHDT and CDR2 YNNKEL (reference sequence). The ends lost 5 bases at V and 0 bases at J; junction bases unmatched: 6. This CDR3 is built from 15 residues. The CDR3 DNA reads TGTGCCAGCAGCACCGGGACAGTTCCTAACTATGGCTACACCTTC. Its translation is CASSTGTVPNYGYTF.

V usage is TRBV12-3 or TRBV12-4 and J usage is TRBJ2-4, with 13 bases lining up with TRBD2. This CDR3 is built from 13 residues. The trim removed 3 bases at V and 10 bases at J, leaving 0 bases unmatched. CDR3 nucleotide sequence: TGTGCCAGCAGTTTGACTAGCGGGAGGATTCAGTACTTC. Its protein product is CASSLTSGRIQYF.

The CDR3 spells CASSQAIGSYNEQFF. CDR3 sequence (DNA): TGTGCCAGCAGCCAAGCAATCGGCTCCTACAATGAGCAGTTCTTC. The V gene is TRBV3-1 (or the pseudogene TRBV3-2), the J gene TRBJ2-1; D unclear. The V gene lost 1 base and the J gene lost 0 bases, with 7 bases spanning the gap. Germline V gene lookup returns CDR1 LGHDT and CDR2 YNNKEL (reference sequence). This CDR3 spans 15 amino acids.

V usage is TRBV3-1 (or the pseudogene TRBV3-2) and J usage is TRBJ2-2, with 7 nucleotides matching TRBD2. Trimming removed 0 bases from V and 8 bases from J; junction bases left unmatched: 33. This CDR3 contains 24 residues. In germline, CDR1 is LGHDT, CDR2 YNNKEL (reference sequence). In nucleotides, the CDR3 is TGTGCCAGCAGCCAAGAGGGAGGGACCTACTTCTTGGCGGGAGTTAGGAGACCCACTGGGGAGCTGTTTTTT. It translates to CASSQEGGTYFLAGVRRPTGELFF.

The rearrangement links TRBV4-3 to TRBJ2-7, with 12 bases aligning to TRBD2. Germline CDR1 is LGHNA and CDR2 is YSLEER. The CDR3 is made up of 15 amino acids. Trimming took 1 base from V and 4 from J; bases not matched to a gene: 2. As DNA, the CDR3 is TGCGCCAGCAGCCAAGGAACTAGCGGGGGGTACGAGCAGTACTTC. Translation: CASSQGTSGGYEQYF.

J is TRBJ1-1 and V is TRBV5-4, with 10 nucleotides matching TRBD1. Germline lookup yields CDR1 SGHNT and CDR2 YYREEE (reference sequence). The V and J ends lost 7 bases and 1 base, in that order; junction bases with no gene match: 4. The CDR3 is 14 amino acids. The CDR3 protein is CASGGQGRNTEAFF. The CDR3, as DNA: TGTGCCAGCGGGGGACAGGGGAGGAACACTGAAGCTTTCTTT.